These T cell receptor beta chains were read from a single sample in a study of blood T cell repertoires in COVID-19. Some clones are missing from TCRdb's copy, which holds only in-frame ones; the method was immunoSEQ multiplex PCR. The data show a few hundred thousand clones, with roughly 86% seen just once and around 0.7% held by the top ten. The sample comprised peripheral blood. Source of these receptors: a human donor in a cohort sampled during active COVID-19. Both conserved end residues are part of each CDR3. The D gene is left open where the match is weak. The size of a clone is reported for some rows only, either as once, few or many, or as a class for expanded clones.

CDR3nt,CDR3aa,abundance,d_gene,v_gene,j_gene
TGTGCCAGCAGTTACCTAAGTGGGCAGGGGGATTCACCCCTCCACTTT,CASSYLSGQGDSPLHF,-,TRBD1,TRBV6-5,TRBJ1-6
TGTGCCAGCAGCTTTTCTAGCTCCTACGAGCAGTACTTC,CASSFSSSYEQYF,few,-,TRBV5-4,TRBJ2-7
TGTGCCAGCAGCCAAGTGGCGGGAGAAGGGGACAATGAGCAGTTCTTC,CASSQVAGEGDNEQFF,-,TRBD2,TRBV4-2,TRBJ2-1
TGTGCCAGCAGCTTGGGACAACCTAATGAAAAACTGTTTTTT,CASSLGQPNEKLFF,-,-,TRBV7-9,TRBJ1-4
TGTGCCACCAGCTTAGACGGGGGGTTCCAAGAGACCCAGTACTTC,CATSLDGGFQETQYF,-,TRBD2,TRBV15,TRBJ2-5
TGTGCCAGCAGTAAACAGCCCAGGGGGCTCACTGAAGCTTTCTTT,CASSKQPRGLTEAFF,-,TRBD1,TRBV6-5,TRBJ1-1
TGTGCCATCAGTTACGCCGTACAGGGTAGATCTGGAAACACCATATATTTT,CAISYAVQGRSGNTIYF,once,-,TRBV10-3,TRBJ1-3
TGCGCCAGCAGCCAAGATCCCCCGGACAGGGGAAACACTGAAGCTTTCTTT,CASSQDPPDRGNTEAFF,-,TRBD1,TRBV4-3,TRBJ1-1
TGTGCCAGCAGTTACTCTCGGGGTTCCTACGAGCAGTACTTC,CASSYSRGSYEQYF,-,-,TRBV6-5,TRBJ2-7
TGTGCCATCAGTGAAGGCACTAGTAGGTACGAGCAGTACTTC,CAISEGTSRYEQYF,-,-,TRBV10-3,TRBJ2-7
TGCAGCGTTGAAGTGCTGGGGCATGAAAAACTGTTTTTT,CSVEVLGHEKLFF,-,-,TRBV29-1,TRBJ1-4
TGTGCCAGCAGTGTTGGAACGACTTATGAAGCTTTCTTT,CASSVGTTYEAFF,-,-,TRBV2,TRBJ1-1
TGTGCCTGGAGTGTAACCCTAGCGGGGGGTTTAGATGAGCAGTTCTTC,CAWSVTLAGGLDEQFF,-,TRBD2,TRBV30,TRBJ2-1
TGTGCCAGCTCACCACTAAGTTGGAACAGGGAAACCGGGGAGCTGTTTTTT,CASSPLSWNRETGELFF,-,-,TRBV18,TRBJ2-2
TGCGCCAGCAGCCAAGACGGCCAAGAGGCTGGAAACACCATATATTTT,CASSQDGQEAGNTIYF,once,-,TRBV4-3,TRBJ1-3
TGCAGCGTTGAAGATCAACAGGTCAGGGGGGAGACCCAGTACTTC,CSVEDQQVRGETQYF,-,TRBD1,TRBV29-1,TRBJ2-5
TGTGCCAGCTCACTTGGTATGGCGGGGGACTACAATGAGCAGTTCTTC,CASSLGMAGDYNEQFF,-,TRBD2,TRBV18,TRBJ2-1
TGCGCCAGCAGCTTAGGGACAGGGGGTACTGAAGCTTTCTTT,CASSLGTGGTEAFF,-,TRBD1,TRBV5-1,TRBJ1-1
TGTGCCAGCACGTCATACGGTGGGGGGACCCAGACTTACGAGCAGTACTTC,CASTSYGGGTQTYEQYF,-,-,TRBV5-6,TRBJ2-7
TGTGCCAGTAGTGTCGGACAGGTCCGCCGCGAGCAGTACTTC,CASSVGQVRREQYF,once,TRBD1,TRBV19,TRBJ2-7
TGTGCCAGTAGCGACAGATCTTTGGGCCCTGAAGCTTTCTTT,CASSDRSLGPEAFF,-,-,TRBV19,TRBJ1-1
TGTGCCACCAGCAGGAGGGGCAATCAGCCCCAGCATTTT,CATSRRGNQPQHF,once,-,TRBV15,TRBJ1-5
TGCGCCAGCAGCACCCTCGGACTAGTCCACGAGCAGTACTTC,CASSTLGLVHEQYF,-,TRBD2,TRBV5-1,TRBJ2-7
TGTGCCAGCAGCCCGGGGACAGGGGGAAACATTCAGTACTTC,CASSPGTGGNIQYF,-,TRBD1,TRBV5-6,TRBJ2-4
TGTGCCAGCAGTCCGGACACAAACCCGCTCTATGGCTACACCTTC,CASSPDTNPLYGYTF,few,-,TRBV6-4,TRBJ1-2
TGCGCCAGCAGCCCGCCACAGAGCGGGACGGAGACCCAGTACTTC,CASSPPQSGTETQYF,-,TRBD2,TRBV4-1,TRBJ2-5
TGTGCCAGCAGTTGGACAGCCGAGCAGTACTTC,CASSWTAEQYF,-,-,TRBV12-3/TRBV12-4,TRBJ2-7
TGTGCCAGCCGACAGGGGCTGGCCTCCTACGAGCAGTACTTC,CASRQGLASYEQYF,-,TRBD1,TRBV7-2,TRBJ2-7
TGTGCCAGTAGTATAAGAATAGCCGGTGAGCAGTTCTTC,CASSIRIAGEQFF,-,-,TRBV19,TRBJ2-1
TGTGCCAGCACCGACAGGGGGGTCTATGGCTACACCTTC,CASTDRGVYGYTF,-,TRBD1,TRBV11-2,TRBJ1-2
TGTGCCAGCAGCAAGGGACACCTTAGGACTGAAGCTTTCTTT,CASSKGHLRTEAFF,-,-,TRBV21-1,TRBJ1-1
TGTGCCAGCAGCCAAGATCCGGCAGGGAAGAAACTGTTTTTT,CASSQDPAGKKLFF,-,-,TRBV3-1/TRBV3-2,TRBJ1-4
TGTGCCAGCACCTTGGACAGGGCTCAAGAGACCCAGTACTTC,CASTLDRAQETQYF,-,-,TRBV21-1,TRBJ2-5
TGCAGCGCCGTCCCGGGACAGGGAGAAGCTTTCTTT,CSAVPGQGEAFF,-,TRBD1,TRBV29-1,TRBJ1-1
TGTGCCAGCTCACCACGAGTCCTGAGCGGGAGGGGTGACGAGCAGTACTTC,CASSPRVLSGRGDEQYF,-,TRBD2,TRBV18,TRBJ2-7
TGTGCCAGCTCACCGGGGGGGCTAGGTGAGCAGTACTTC,CASSPGGLGEQYF,-,-,TRBV18,TRBJ2-7
TGTGCCAGCAGTCTTCCAGGGACTAGCTCCTACGAGCAGTACTTC,CASSLPGTSSYEQYF,-,TRBD2,TRBV28,TRBJ2-7
TGTGCCAGCAGTCGCGACAGGAGAGGATACGAGCAGTACTTC,CASSRDRRGYEQYF,once,-,TRBV6-5,TRBJ2-7
TGTGCCAGTAGTTTGCTCCCTCAGTCCCAAGAGACCCAGTACTTC,CASSLLPQSQETQYF,-,-,TRBV19,TRBJ2-5
TGTGCCAGCAGCTTGACAGGGACTAGCTATGGCTACACCTTC,CASSLTGTSYGYTF,-,TRBD1,TRBV7-8,TRBJ1-2
TGTGCCAGCAGTTCCCGACTAGCGGGGTGGTACGAGCAGTACTTC,CASSSRLAGWYEQYF,few,TRBD2,TRBV27,TRBJ2-7
TGTGCCAGTAGTATCCCGGGAAGGGGCAATCAGCCCCAGCATTTT,CASSIPGRGNQPQHF,-,-,TRBV19,TRBJ1-5
TGTGCCAGCAGCCCCGGAGGATACAATGAGCAGTTCTTC,CASSPGGYNEQFF,once,-,TRBV12-3/TRBV12-4,TRBJ2-1
TGTGCCAGCAGCGTTACGACAGTCAGGGGCTACACCTTC,CASSVTTVRGYTF,-,-,TRBV9,TRBJ1-2
TGTGCCTCGGTACAGGGGAGTACTGGTGAGCAGTTCTTC,CASVQGSTGEQFF,-,TRBD1,TRBV7-3,TRBJ2-1
TGTGCCAGCAGCTTAGGACGCTTACAGACAGGGGGATATGGCTACACCTTC,CASSLGRLQTGGYGYTF,-,TRBD1,TRBV7-2,TRBJ1-2
TGTGCCAGTAGTACCCAGGACAGACCCTACGAGCAGTACTTC,CASSTQDRPYEQYF,-,-,TRBV19,TRBJ2-7
TGTGCCAGTACTAGTTCCGGGATCTGGACTTTCTTT,CASTSSGIWTFF,few,-,TRBV19,TRBJ1-1
TGTGCCAGCAGACTAGCGGACCGCACAGATACGCAGTATTTT,CASRLADRTDTQYF,-,TRBD2,TRBV6-5,TRBJ2-3